Shown below are 19 T cell receptor beta chains from a single sample sequenced in a study of molecular identifiers for immune sequencing clone quantification (dated 2018 in TCRdb). The library was prepared using PCR. Reads for this sample came from an Illumina MiSeq. Clones were called with MiXCR by TCRdb after fastp trimmed the public reads at Q25, and only in-frame beta chains were retained. A single entry per CDR3 protein holds the most common genes and DNA from its merged rows. The sample data list tens of thousands of distinct CDR3 sequences, and around a sixth of these were observed just once. The ten largest clones capture roughly 6.9% of the sample. Sequenced input: naive CD8+ T cells from blood, with Jurkat cell RNA spiked in. The cell subset or site tag for this specimen amounts to: FACS-sorted CD8+CD4-CCR7+CD45RA+ naive T cells. The receptors were sampled from a human donor in good health. Some libraries in this study had Jurkat cell RNA spiked in.

In nucleotides, the CDR3 is TGCGCCAGCAGCCATCAGGGACAGGGGCGGACTGAAGCTTTCTTT. Translation gives CASSHQGQGRTEAFF. The chain employs TRBV4-3 and TRBJ1-1, with 10 positions matching TRBD1. Per germline, CDR1 LGHNA and CDR2 YSLEER. Germline trimming cut 3 bases from V and 5 bases from J; bases unmatched to any gene: 6. The CDR3 is 15 residues long.

This clonotype came up many times. This chain links TRBV28 with TRBJ2-2, with D possibly TRBD1 on 6 matching bases. Germline CDR1 and CDR2: MDHEN and SYDVKM. The length of the CDR3 is 15 residues. V was pared by 8 bases and J by 5 bases, with 18 bases between. CDR3 nucleotides: TGTGCCAGCTCCTACGTGGACGACAGGACCGGGGAGCTGTTTTTT. Translating gives CASSYVDDRTGELFF.

This chain connects TRBV7-6 to TRBJ2-2; TRBD1 is a possible D gene (5 bases). This CDR3 contains 17 residues. Germline CDR1 reads SGHVS; CDR2 reads FNYEAQ. V lost 0 bases and J 0 bases, leaving 11 bases between the germline ends. The CDR3 DNA follows: TGTGCCAGCAGCTTAGCCCAAGACAGACCGAACACCGGGGAGCTGTTTTTT. Amino acids: CASSLAQDRPNTGELFF.

This clonotype came up many times. This chain uses TRBV7-9 with TRBJ1-2, with D unresolved. Per germline, CDR1 SEHNR and CDR2 FQNEAQ (reference sequence). CDR3 length: 13 amino acids. V lost 0 bases and J lost 2, with 4 bases in between. CDR3 sequence reads: CASSLAGNYGYTF. The CDR3 DNA is TGTGCCAGCAGCTTAGCAGGGAACTATGGCTACACCTTC.

As to this clonotype: One end of the junction is discordant with germline, which a read error may explain. The rearrangement joins TRBV7-3 to TRBJ2-1, with 10 nucleotides matching TRBD1. This CDR3 has 16 amino acids. Germline CDR1 and CDR2: SGHTA and FQGTGA. The CDR3 loop is CANSPGTGASYNEQFF. Written as DNA, the CDR3 is TGTGCCAACAGCCCCGGGACAGGGGCCTCCTACAATGAGCAGTTCTTC. Variable domain in full (rest from reference TRBV7-3 and TRBJ2-1): GAGVSQTPSNKVTEKGKYVELRCDPISGHTALYWYRQSLGQGPEFLIYFQGTGAADDSGLPNDRFFAVRPEGSVSTLKIQRTERGDSAVYLCANSPGTGASYNEQFFGPGTRLTVL.

In this sample, this clonotype turned up many times. The chain employs TRBV12-3 or TRBV12-4 and TRBJ2-3; 11 positions match TRBD1. V shed 6 bases, J shed 3 bases, and the junction held 8 bases outside the gene matches. This CDR3 spans 16 amino acids. The CDR3 loop reads CASSNIRDRGTDTQYF. In nucleotides, the CDR3 is TGTGCCAGCAGCAATATCCGGGACAGGGGGACAGATACGCAGTATTTT.

This clonotype was observed once. A much larger clone lies one base from this, so it may be a read error. It is likely a read error, because the conserved phenylalanine at the end of the CDR3 is missing. The rearrangement links TRBV7-2 to TRBJ2-5; D perhaps matches TRBD2 (5 bases). V dropped 1 base and J dropped 3 bases, with 12 bases sitting between them. This CDR3 region has 15 residues. CDR1 is SGHTA, CDR2 FQGNSA, per germline. CDR3 DNA: TGTGCCAGCAGCTTAGTTCAGCGGTACAAAGAGACCCAGTACCTC. This encodes CASSLVQRYKETQYL.

This chain uses TRBV7-9 with TRBJ1-5; D possibly corresponds to TRBD1 (5 bases). The CDR3 runs to 12 residues. Trimming removed 5 bases from V and 4 bases from J, with 6 bases in between. Germline CDR1 SEHNR, CDR2 FQNEAQ (reference sequence). In nucleotides, the CDR3 is TGTGCCAGCAGCCGACAGAATCAGCCCCAGCATTTT. This gives the protein CASSRQNQPQHF.

This clonotype was recorded at least ten times. The chain links TRBV27 to TRBJ1-1; maybe TRBD1 (5 bases). Germline assignment: CDR1 MNHEY and CDR2 SMNVEV (reference sequence). The CDR3 loop spans 12 amino acids. Deletions cut 4 bases from V and 10 bases from J, with 13 bases between. CDR3 sequence: CASSWTGGPAFF. The CDR3 coding sequence is TGTGCCAGCAGTTGGACGGGGGGACCAGCTTTCTTT.

This clonotype was counted ten times or more. The CDR3 here is CASSSGQTGLTDTQYF. The CDR3 bases are TGTGCCAGCAGTTCCGGACAGACTGGACTCACAGATACGCAGTATTTT. The rearrangement uses TRBV12-3 or TRBV12-4 and TRBJ2-3, with D possibly being TRBD1 (6 bases). The CDR3 is 16 amino acids. V was clipped by 4 bases and J by 2 bases, with 16 bases between them.

As regards this clonotype: With a much larger clone just one base away, this may be a read error. This chain links TRBV27 with TRBJ2-3; D remains ambiguous. CDR1 MNHEY and CDR2 SMNVEV come from the germline V gene (reference sequence). Trimming removed 4 bases from V and 1 base from J, with 21 bases in between. The CDR3 covers 18 residues. CDR3 in amino acids: CASSSTPSVGGGTDTQYF. CDR3 DNA sequence: TGTGCCAGCAGTTCAACCCCCTCCGTGGGCGGCGGCACAGATACGCAGTATTTT.

The rearrangement joins TRBV7-9 to TRBJ2-1; D may be TRBD2 (5 bases). Trimming left V 8 bases short and J 8 bases short, with 7 bases between. The CDR3 totals 10 residues. Germline V gene sequence: CDR1 SEHNR, CDR2 FQNEAQ (reference sequence). CDR3 in amino acids: CASGSDEQFF. Here the CDR3 DNA reads TGTGCCAGCGGTAGCGATGAGCAGTTCTTC.

This clonotype appeared a few times. This chain connects TRBV27 to TRBJ2-7, with unresolved D. The CDR3 spans 13 residues. Trimming stripped 3 bases from V and 2 bases from J, with 8 bases between. Germline values: CDR1 MNHEY, CDR2 SMNVEV (reference sequence). The CDR3 reads CASSFASTYEQYF. DNA of the CDR3: TGTGCCAGCAGTTTTGCGTCGACCTACGAGCAGTACTTC.

This clonotype has at least ten counts. This rearrangement joins TRBV27 to TRBJ2-5, with TRBD1 matching 8 bases. The V gene's germline CDR1 is MNHEY and CDR2 SMNVEV (reference sequence). With V trimmed by 2 bases and J by 5 bases, 4 bases remained unmatched. The CDR3 contains 14 residues. CDR3 residues: CASSLQTGDETQYF. CDR3 DNA: TGTGCCAGCAGTTTACAGACAGGGGACGAGACCCAGTACTTC.

This clonotype appeared many times. The gene calls are TRBV7-2 and TRBJ2-5; D unresolved. The CDR3 is 15 residues long. Per germline, CDR1 SGHTA and CDR2 FQGNSA. V shed 3 bases and J shed 0 bases, with 11 bases lying between them. The chain's CDR3 is CASSFEATYQETQYF. The CDR3 region has the DNA TGTGCCAGCAGCTTCGAAGCGACATACCAAGAGACCCAGTACTTC. The full variable domain, its missing parts supplied by reference TRBV7-2 and TRBJ2-5, is GAGVSQSPSNKVTEKGKDVELRCDPISGHTALYWYRQSLGQGLEFLIYFQGNSAPDKSGLPSDRFSAERTGGSVSTLTIQRTQQEDSAVYLCASSFEATYQETQYFGPGTRLLVL.

The chain links TRBV28 to TRBJ1-1; no clear D. Trimming shortened V by 7 bases and J by 11 bases, and 23 bases separated the two germline ends. Per germline, CDR1 MDHEN and CDR2 SYDVKM. The CDR3 runs 14 residues. The DNA of the CDR3 is TGTGCCAGCACTCGTACCCCGAGTCGGGGTGCGGCTTTCTTT. This gives the protein CASTRTPSRGAAFF. Combining the CDR3 with reference TRBV28 and TRBJ1-1 gives the whole variable domain DVKVTQSSRYLVKRTGEKVFLECVQDMDHENMFWYRQDPGLGLRLIYFSYDVKMKEKGDIPEGYSVSREKKERFSLILESASTNQTSMYLCASTRTPSRGAAFFGQGTRLTVV.

In its sample, this clonotype was seen many times. In nucleotides, the CDR3 is TGTGCCAGCAGTACCAGACTAGCGGGAGGCGGTTACAATGAGCAGTTCTTC. It codes for CASSTRLAGGGYNEQFF. The chain recombines TRBV28 with TRBJ2-1; 13 bases line up with TRBD2. Germline V gene sequence: CDR1 MDHEN, CDR2 SYDVKM. Losses at the gene ends were 5 bases for V and 4 bases for J; bases not matched to a gene: 8. There are 17 residues in the CDR3.

This clonotype was detected many times. The rearrangement joins TRBV29-1 to TRBJ2-7; D may be TRBD2 (5 bases). The length of the CDR3 is 11 residues. The germline CDR1 and CDR2 sequences are SQVTM and ANQGSEA. V was clipped by 3 bases and J by 9 bases, with 12 bases between them. The CDR3 DNA reads TGCAGCGTTGATGGGGAGCAAGGGCAGTACTTC. Residues: CSVDGEQGQYF.

The rearrangement links TRBV20-1 to TRBJ2-5, with 7 bases that match TRBD1. This CDR3 contains 16 residues. J lost 2 bases, V lost 0 bases, and 9 bases had no gene match. The germline CDR1 and CDR2 sequences are DFQATT and SNEGSKA (reference sequence). The CDR3 nucleotides are TGCAGTGCTAGAGATCGACAGGGTCCCTCACAAGAGACCCAGTACTTC. It codes for CSARDRQGPSQETQYF.